These 22 T cell receptor beta chains share one sample of origin, sequenced in a study of Ad26.COV2.S vaccination and SARS-CoV-2 variants. Treatment in this sample: roughly 19 received Ad26.COV2.S at low or high dose, single or two shots; five or six received placebo; per-sample allocation not given. Collection of the samples took place on day 63 after the first injection of vaccine or placebo. Produced via immunoSEQ multiplex PCR; TCRdb's table is partial and in-frame only. The sample includes some 340,000 clones, just over 85% of them seen just once. Sequenced here: peripheral blood, sampled in a trial of Ad26.COV2.S vaccine versus placebo. The receptor set was obtained from a person aged 18-65 years who received the Ad26.COV2.S COVID-19 vaccine or a placebo.

The chain combines TRBV4-1 with TRBJ1-1, with no clear D. This CDR3 region has 14 residues. Per the germline V gene, CDR1 is MGHRA and CDR2 is YSYEKL. V lost 0 bases, J lost 4 bases, and 9 bases lay in between. DNA for the CDR3: TGCGCCAGCAGCCAAGATGGAGGGTTCACTGAAGCTTTCTTT. Its translation: CASSQDGGFTEAFF.

CDR3 nucleotide sequence: TGCGCCAGCAGCTCGTCTTGGGGTGGCGGGGGGTTTAGCACAGATACGCAGTATTTT. Residues: CASSSSWGGGGFSTDTQYF. The gene calls are TRBV5-1 and TRBJ2-3, with 8 bases that match TRBD2. This CDR3 is 19 amino acids long. Per the germline V gene, CDR1 is SGHRS and CDR2 is YFSETQ. V shed 3 bases and J 0 bases; nucleotides not matched to a gene: 15.

The chain employs TRBV5-4 and TRBJ1-2; 8 nucleotides agree with TRBD1. CDR3 size: 14 residues. CDR1 and CDR2 from the germline V gene are SGHNT and YYREEE (reference sequence). Trimming removed 4 bases from V and 5 bases from J; junction bases left unmatched: 7. The CDR3 bases are TGTGCCAGCAGCCCCGGACAGGGTGGATATGGCTACACCTTC. Encoded protein: CASSPGQGGYGYTF.

The CDR3 reads CASSTPGRGPNTEAFF. CDR3 coding DNA: TGTGCCAGTAGTACTCCCGGTAGAGGGCCAAACACTGAAGCTTTCTTT. The rearrangement joins TRBV19 to TRBJ1-1; D remains unclear. The CDR3 loop spans 16 amino acids. Germline V gene sequence: CDR1 LNHDA, CDR2 SQIVND (reference sequence). The V gene lost 4 bases and the J gene lost 2 bases, with 17 bases spanning the gap.

This rearrangement joins TRBV5-1 to TRBJ1-4, with D hard to call. The V end was cut by 4 bases, the J end by 7 bases, with 17 bases between. Per the germline V gene, CDR1 is SGHRS and CDR2 is YFSETQ. The CDR3 runs 15 residues. CDR3 DNA: TGCGCCAGCAGCCGGGTAGTGGGGTTGAGTGAAAAACTGTTTTTT. Amino acids: CASSRVVGLSEKLFF. Filled out from reference TRBV5-1 and TRBJ1-4, the complete variable domain reads KAGVTQTPRYLIKTRGQQVTLSCSPISGHRSVSWYQQTPGQGLQFLFEYFSETQRNKGNFPGRFSGRQFSNSRSEMNVSTLELGDSALYLCASSRVVGLSEKLFFGSGTQLSVL.

The V and J genes are TRBV6-5 and TRBJ1-4; maybe TRBD1 (5 bases). The germline gives CDR1 MNHEY, CDR2 SVGAGI. V was trimmed by 3 bases and J by 7 bases, leaving 9 bases between them. This CDR3 contains 13 residues. The CDR3 loop reads CASSYLGGEKLFF. CDR3 nucleotide sequence: TGTGCCAGCAGTTATCTTGGGGGTGAAAAACTGTTTTTT.

This sequence joins TRBV7-9 and TRBJ1-2, with D possibly being TRBD1 (5 bases). V was shortened by 2 bases and J by 3 bases, with 10 bases between the two germline ends. Germline V gene lookup returns CDR1 SEHNR and CDR2 FQNEAQ (reference sequence). The CDR3 is 14 residues long. The CDR3 sequence is CASSLSGAYYGYTF. The CDR3 bases are TGTGCCAGCAGCTTAAGTGGGGCCTACTATGGCTACACCTTC.

This clone has a count of ten or more. The V call is TRBV28, the J call TRBJ1-1; the D gene is possibly TRBD1 (6 bases). Germline CDR1 and CDR2: MDHEN and SYDVKM. Trimming pared 0 bases from V and 3 bases from J, leaving 17 bases between. CDR3 length equals 17 residues. The CDR3 coding sequence is TGTGCCAGCAGTTTATGGTCGGGGGCGGTTGGGGACACTGAAGCTTTCTTT. This translates into CASSLWSGAVGDTEAFF.

This clone was detected a few times. This chain links TRBV5-8 with TRBJ1-5, with D maybe TRBD1 (6 bases). This CDR3 is built from 14 residues. V was shortened by 4 bases and J by 7 bases, with 15 bases between the two germline ends. From germline, CDR1 is SGHTS and CDR2 YDEGEE. The CDR3 nucleotides read TGTGCCAGCAGCGGGGGCAGGGTCGGGCAGCCCCAGCATTTT. Encoded protein: CASSGGRVGQPQHF.

The V and J genes are TRBV7-2 and TRBJ2-6; no firm D call. CDR3 size: 15 residues. V was pared by 1 base and J by 1 base, with 5 bases between. Germline V lookup: CDR1 SGHTA, CDR2 FQGNSA. The CDR3 region is CASSLERSGANVLTF. The CDR3 DNA reads TGTGCCAGCAGCTTAGAGAGGTCTGGGGCCAACGTCCTGACTTTC.

This chain joins TRBV7-2 and TRBJ2-7; 7 bases are a match to TRBD2. Germline V gene sequence: CDR1 SGHTA, CDR2 FQGNSA. The ends lost 1 base at V and 2 bases at J; junction bases unmatched: 8. The CDR3 extends over 16 amino acids. DNA for the CDR3: TGTGCCAGCAGCTTAGGAGTGGGGGGGGAGCCCTACGAGCAGTACTTC. Protein: CASSLGVGGEPYEQYF.

This chain joins TRBV7-9 and TRBJ2-1, with TRBD2 matching over 8 bases. The germline V gene encodes CDR1 SEHNR and CDR2 FQNEAQ (reference sequence). The ends lost 5 bases at V and 3 bases at J; junction bases unmatched: 9. This CDR3 comprises 16 residues. The CDR3 region is CASSLSAAGGYNEQFF. Here the CDR3 DNA reads TGTGCCAGCAGCCTGAGTGCCGCGGGGGGCTACAATGAGCAGTTCTTC. Using reference TRBV7-9 and TRBJ2-1 for the parts outside the CDR3, the full variable domain is DTGVSQNPRHKITKRGQNVTFRCDPISEHNRLYWYRQTLGQGPEFLTYFQNEAQLEKSRLLSDRFSAERPKGSFSTLEIQRTEQGDSAMYLCASSLSAAGGYNEQFFGPGTRLTVL.

The chain links TRBV5-5 to TRBJ2-7; weak D call: TRBD1 (6 bases). This CDR3 is built from 12 residues. Per the germline V gene, CDR1 is SGHKS and CDR2 is YYEKEE (reference sequence). Here the CDR3 DNA reads TGTGCTTCGCGACAGGTCGACTACGAGCAGTACTTC. Amino acid sequence: CASRQVDYEQYF.

This clone was detected only a few times. The chain joins TRBV3-1 (or the pseudogene TRBV3-2) to TRBJ1-6; D remains ambiguous. V lost 4 bases and J lost 14, with 15 bases in between. This CDR3 contains 13 residues. Germline V gene data show CDR1 as LGHDT and CDR2 as YNNKEL (reference sequence). As DNA, the CDR3 is TGTGCCAGCAGCCCCGTAGGGCTAACAACCCTCCACTTT. As protein: CASSPVGLTTLHF.

V gene TRBV15 combines with J gene TRBJ2-1; D gene ambiguous. Looked up from germline, CDR1 is LNHNV and CDR2 is YYDKDF (reference sequence). V was pared by 2 bases and J by 7 bases, with 6 bases between. The CDR3 loop spans 12 amino acids. The CDR3 spells CATSRQDNEQFF. For the CDR3, the DNA is TGTGCCACCAGCAGACAGGATAATGAGCAGTTCTTC.

This clone was seen just once. The chain is built from TRBV7-6 and TRBJ2-1; TRBD1 is a possible D gene (6 bases). The CDR3 runs to 16 residues. Germline lookup yields CDR1 SGHVS and CDR2 FNYEAQ. Trimming took 4 bases from V and 0 from J, leaving 13 bases between them. For the CDR3, the DNA is TGTGCCAGCAGCTCACAGGGCCCCAGCTCCTACAATGAGCAGTTCTTC. Its translation is CASSSQGPSSYNEQFF.

The rearrangement joins TRBV10-1 to TRBJ1-1, with TRBD1 identical over 12 bases. The CDR3 consists of 14 residues. The germline CDR1 and CDR2 sequences are WNHNN and SYGVQD (reference sequence). Trimming at V came to 7 bases and at J to 4 bases, leaving 4 bases not matched to a gene. The CDR3 here is CASIGDRGLTEAFF. DNA for the CDR3: TGCGCCAGCATCGGGGACAGGGGGCTCACTGAAGCTTTCTTT.

The CDR3 nucleotides are TGTGCCAGCAGTCCAGCCCCCCGGACGCGGGGAGCTTTCTTT. This codes for CASSPAPRTRGAFF. This rearrangement joins TRBV5-6 to TRBJ1-1, with D unclear. This CDR3 is 14 amino acids long. Trimming removed 5 bases from V and 10 bases from J, with 21 bases in between. CDR1 and CDR2 from the germline V gene are SGHDT and YYEEEE. Full variable domain (missing parts from reference TRBV5-6 and TRBJ1-1): DAGVTQSPTHLIKTRGQQVTLRCSPKSGHDTVSWYQQALGQGPQFIFQYYEEEERQRGNFPDRFSGHQFPNYSSELNVNALLLGDSALYLCASSPAPRTRGAFFGQGTRLTVV.

This rearrangement joins TRBV2 to TRBJ1-5, with 8 bases fitting TRBD1. The length of the CDR3 is 13 residues. Unmatched junction bases numbered 7, after V lost 6 bases and J lost 9 bases. Germline CDR1 is SNHLY and CDR2 is FYNNEI. CDR3 residues: CASRVDREGPQHF. DNA for the CDR3: TGTGCCAGCAGGGTGGACAGGGAAGGGCCCCAGCATTTT.

This chain joins TRBV3-1 (or the pseudogene TRBV3-2) and TRBJ2-5; a weak D match, TRBD2 (5 bases). Germline V CDR1 and CDR2: LGHDT, YNNKEL (reference sequence). The CDR3 length is 13 residues. V was cut by 8 bases and J by 5 bases, with 15 bases left in between. In nucleotides, the CDR3 is TGTGCCAGCGGTCAACGGGGTGGCGAGACCCAGTACTTC. Its protein is CASGQRGGETQYF.

The V and J genes are TRBV5-1 and TRBJ2-3; 7 positions match TRBD1. There are 16 residues in the CDR3. From germline, CDR1 is SGHRS and CDR2 YFSETQ. Trimming removed 1 base from V and 0 bases from J; junction bases left unmatched: 5. The CDR3 spells CASSLQGVFSTDTQYF. CDR3 nucleotide sequence: TGCGCCAGCAGCTTGCAGGGGGTGTTTAGCACAGATACGCAGTATTTT.

The V gene is TRBV15, the J gene TRBJ2-3, with TRBD2 as a possible D gene (5 bases). CDR1 LNHNV and CDR2 YYDKDF come from the germline V gene (reference sequence). CDR3 length equals 15 residues. V lost 1 base to trimming and J lost 1 base, with 9 bases between them. The CDR3 region is CATSRVYGGTDTQYF. DNA of the CDR3: TGTGCCACCAGCAGAGTCTACGGGGGCACAGATACGCAGTATTTT.